The clone carrying this TCR beta chain is identified as medium-sized (0.01 to 0.1%) from frequency. Its antigen is unknown. The CDR3 runs to 18 residues. Germline CDR1 and CDR2: LNHDA and SQIVND (reference sequence). This sample stems from a study of T cell clusters in autoimmune cytopenias. Study results and caveats: Primary autoimmune cytopenia patients appeared to lack physiological T cell clusters present in healthy donors. TRB repertoire shifts in secondary cytopenia and chronic lymphocytic leukemia mostly reflected lymphoma, not autoimmunity. The T cell clusters came from computational analysis alone and lack functional validation.

One tube held mixed TRB-A and TRB-B primer pools for touch-down PCR. TCRdb reanalyzed the multiplex PCR reads and collapses them to one entry per CDR3 protein, without DNA. In all, the sample yields about 4,000 distinct CDR3 sequences. TRB was amplified from about 250 ng of peripheral blood genomic DNA per sample. This sequence joins TRBV19 and TRBJ2-5; TCRdb picks TRBD2, but there is no DNA to check that call. The source of this sequence is a human donor with an autoimmune cytopenia or autoimmune hepatitis (not recorded which). Input material: peripheral blood. The CDR3 loop is CASSIGVGRASLQETQYF.